The clone carrying this TCR beta chain was observed a handful of times. This sample stems from a study of response to subunit inactivated influenza vaccine. TCRdb itself ran the RT-PCR reads through MiXCR, one entry per CDR3 protein. The sample includes hundreds of thousands of distinct CDR3 sequences, 15% to 20% seen only once; the top ten take around 3%. Trimming took 2 bases from V and 3 from J, leaving 14 bases between them. CDR1 and CDR2 (germline): MNHEY, SMNVEV (reference sequence). The CDR3 loop spans 15 amino acids. This chain connects TRBV27 to TRBJ2-7; D not resolved. Sequencing used CD4+ T cells sorted from PBMCs, obtained less than 30 months after vaccination. The sequence was collected from a man between 50 and 69 years old who received an inactivated influenza vaccine. The CDR3 DNA reads as TGTGCCAGCAGTTTAGGGTACCAAGAATTCTACGAGCAGTACTTC. Its translation: CASSLGYQEFYEQYF.